The 13 T cell receptor beta chains below were found in one sample sequenced in a study of cytomegalovirus exposure and HLA in healthy donors. Primers for the PCR totalled 60 Vbeta and 13 Jbeta. TCRdb keeps only in-frame clones here, not all; method: immunoSEQ multiplex PCR. Here the sample spans 150,000 to 250,000 clones, over 65% being singletons. The source material was PBMCs. Every receptor here comes from a boy aged 2-15 years in good health and CMV-seronegative.

The chain joins TRBV28 to TRBJ2-7; TRBD1 matches at 8 bases. Per the germline V gene, CDR1 is MDHEN and CDR2 is SYDVKM. V trimming: 5 bases; J trimming: 2 bases; junction bases outside the gene matches: 5. CDR3 size: 14 residues. The CDR3 loop is CASSPTGQAYEQYF. The DNA of the CDR3 is TGTGCCAGCAGTCCCACGGGACAGGCCTACGAGCAGTACTTC.

The J gene is TRBJ2-3, the V gene TRBV16, with TRBD1 matching 10 bases. This CDR3 spans 16 amino acids. The V segment lost 1 base and the J segment 5 bases; nucleotides outside the gene matches: 6. Looked up from germline, CDR1 is KGHSY and CDR2 is FQNENV. The CDR3 sequence is CASSQLLDRGKDTQYF. The CDR3, as DNA: TGTGCCAGCAGCCAATTGCTGGACAGGGGGAAAGATACGCAGTATTTT.

This chain connects TRBV6-6 to TRBJ1-5, with 10 bases that match TRBD1. The CDR3 runs 15 residues. Trimming took 5 bases from V and 3 from J; bases not matched to a gene: 4. Germline CDR1 reads MNHNY; CDR2 reads SVGAGI (reference sequence). CDR3 in amino acids: CASSPGQGSNQPQHF. The DNA of the CDR3 is TGTGCCAGCAGTCCGGGACAGGGGTCCAATCAGCCCCAGCATTTT.

The CDR3 loop reads CASSFRGTYEQYF. In DNA form, the CDR3 reads TGTGCCAGCAGCTTCCGGGGGACCTACGAGCAGTACTTC. The J gene is TRBJ2-5, the V gene TRBV11-2, with D possibly matching TRBD2 (6 bases). The DNA end is a closer match to TRBJ2-7, so the J assignment may be wrong. The germline CDR1 and CDR2 sequences are SGHAT and FQNNGV. The CDR3 covers 13 residues.

The rearrangement uses TRBV7-9 and TRBJ2-1, with D unresolved. Trimming took off 3 bases at V and 8 bases at J, with 8 bases between the two ends. Germline CDR1 reads SEHNR; CDR2 reads FQNEAQ (reference sequence). The length of the CDR3 is 12 residues. The CDR3 here is CASSFTPDEQFF. DNA of the CDR3: TGTGCCAGCAGCTTTACTCCGGATGAGCAGTTCTTC.

The chain uses TRBV9 and TRBJ2-7; D is unclear. With 1 base removed from V and 2 bases from J, the gap between germline ends came to 10 bases. From germline, CDR1 is SGDLS and CDR2 YYNGEE. The CDR3 runs 14 residues. CDR3 protein: CASSVTAHTYEQYF. CDR3 nucleotide sequence: TGTGCCAGCAGCGTAACCGCGCATACCTACGAGCAGTACTTC.

To note about this clone: Germline and junction disagree at one end, which may indicate a read error. Other DNA sequences in this sample translate to the same CDR3. The chain links TRBV4-1 to TRBJ1-1; no reliable D call. Germline-derived CDR1 and CDR2 are MGHRA and YSYEKL. The CDR3 contains 13 residues. Written as DNA, the CDR3 is TGCGCCAGCAGCCAACAGGTGAACACTGAGGCTTTCTTT. This gives the protein CASSQQVNTEAFF.

V usage is TRBV12-5 and J usage is TRBJ2-7; perhaps TRBD2 as D (5 bases). Germline CDR1 reads LGHNT; CDR2 reads FRNRAP. The CDR3 has 14 amino acids. Trimming shortened V by 5 bases and J by 7 bases, and 18 bases separated the two germline ends. The CDR3 DNA reads TGTGCTAGTGGTCCAACCCCGCGGGCGGATGAGCAGTACTTC. It specifies CASGPTPRADEQYF.

V is TRBV5-1 and J is TRBJ1-2, with 8 bases matching TRBD1. CDR1 and CDR2 from the germline V gene are SGHRS and YFSETQ. V lost 1 base to trimming and J lost 2 bases; unmatched junction nucleotides: 7. The CDR3 totals 16 residues. The CDR3 region is CASSLQGAAGNYGYTF. The DNA of the CDR3 is TGCGCCAGCAGCTTGCAGGGGGCCGCGGGGAACTATGGCTACACCTTC.

The V gene is TRBV5-1, the J gene TRBJ1-2; TRBD1 might be the D (6 bases). Germline CDR1 SGHRS, CDR2 YFSETQ. The germline V and J ends were trimmed by 0 bases and 6 bases, with 12 bases remaining between them. The CDR3 has 14 amino acids. This chain's CDR3 is CASSLDRVSDGYTF. In DNA, the CDR3 is TGCGCCAGCAGCTTGGACAGGGTCTCGGATGGCTACACCTTC.

The chain recombines TRBV2 with TRBJ2-3; 10 bases agree with TRBD2. V lost 5 bases to trimming and J lost 5 bases; unmatched junction nucleotides: 10. Germline CDR1 and CDR2: SNHLY and FYNNEI. The CDR3 loop spans 16 amino acids. CDR3 sequence reads: CASSQGWASGGDTQYF. The DNA of the CDR3 is TGTGCCAGCAGTCAAGGGTGGGCTAGCGGGGGAGATACGCAGTATTTT.

V usage is TRBV28 and J usage is TRBJ1-1; D unclear. The CDR3 covers 14 residues. Germline CDR1 MDHEN, CDR2 SYDVKM. Trimming took off 4 bases at V and 4 bases at J, with 13 bases between the two ends. CDR3 DNA: TGTGCCAGCAGTTCCTCCGGAGAGATCACTGAAGCTTTCTTT. It specifies CASSSSGEITEAFF.

The chain couples TRBV27 to TRBJ2-1; the match to TRBD1 covers 10 bases. Germline CDR1 MNHEY, CDR2 SMNVEV (reference sequence). J was trimmed by 6 bases and V by 6 bases; bases with no gene match: 8. This CDR3 contains 15 residues. CDR3 nucleotides: TGTGCCAGCAGACACCAGACAGGGGGCCTCAATGAGCAGTTCTTC. Its translation is CASRHQTGGLNEQFF.